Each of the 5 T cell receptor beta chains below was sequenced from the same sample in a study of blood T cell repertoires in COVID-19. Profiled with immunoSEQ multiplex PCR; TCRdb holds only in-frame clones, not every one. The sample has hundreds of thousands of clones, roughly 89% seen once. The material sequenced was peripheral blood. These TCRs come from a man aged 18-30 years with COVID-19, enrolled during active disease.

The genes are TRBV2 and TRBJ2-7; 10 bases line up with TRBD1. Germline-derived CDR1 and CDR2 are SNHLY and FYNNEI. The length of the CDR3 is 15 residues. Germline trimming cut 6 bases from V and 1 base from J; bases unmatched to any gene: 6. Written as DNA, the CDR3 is TGTGCCAGCAGCTTTCGGACAGGGGGTTCCTACGAGCAGTACTTC. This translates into CASSFRTGGSYEQYF.

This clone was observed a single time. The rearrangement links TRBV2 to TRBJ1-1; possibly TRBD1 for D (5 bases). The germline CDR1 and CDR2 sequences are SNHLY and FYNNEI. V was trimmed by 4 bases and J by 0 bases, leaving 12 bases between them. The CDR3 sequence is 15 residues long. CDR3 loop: CASSGGGVLNTEAFF. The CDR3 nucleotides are TGTGCCAGCAGTGGGGGAGGGGTTTTGAACACTGAAGCTTTCTTT.

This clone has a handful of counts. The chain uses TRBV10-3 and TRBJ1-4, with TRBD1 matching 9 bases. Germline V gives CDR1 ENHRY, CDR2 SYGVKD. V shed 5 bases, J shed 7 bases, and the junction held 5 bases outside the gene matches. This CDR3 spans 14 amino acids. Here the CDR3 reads CAISLQGAGEKLFF. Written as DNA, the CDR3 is TGTGCCATCAGTCTACAGGGGGCAGGTGAAAAACTGTTTTTT.

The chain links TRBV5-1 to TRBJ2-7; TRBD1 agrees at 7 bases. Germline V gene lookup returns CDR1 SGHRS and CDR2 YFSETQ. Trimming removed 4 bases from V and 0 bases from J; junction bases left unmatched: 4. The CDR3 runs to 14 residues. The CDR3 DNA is TGCGCCAGCAGCCGAGACAGGGTCTCCTACGAGCAGTACTTC. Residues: CASSRDRVSYEQYF.

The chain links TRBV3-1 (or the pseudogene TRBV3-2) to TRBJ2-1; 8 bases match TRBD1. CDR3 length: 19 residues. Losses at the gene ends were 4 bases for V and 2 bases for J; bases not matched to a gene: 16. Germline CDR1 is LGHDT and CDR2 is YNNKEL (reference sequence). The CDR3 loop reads CASSPGDRHLRATYNEQFF. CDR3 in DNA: TGTGCCAGCAGCCCCGGGGACAGGCACTTAAGGGCCACCTACAATGAGCAGTTCTTC.